This T cell receptor (beta chain) was identified during a study of control samples from healthy donors and cancer patients. The CDR3 contains 14 residues. Germline V gives CDR1 MDHEN, CDR2 SYDVKM. Trimming stripped 6 bases from V and 0 bases from J, with 9 bases between. The assay was immunoSEQ multiplex PCR, and TCRdb's table has in-frame clones only and misses some. Here the sample spans 160,000 or so clones, roughly 94% being singletons. Only one count was recorded for this clone. This chain links TRBV28 with TRBJ1-5; D is undetermined. The specimen sequenced was PBMCs. This TCR was recovered from a man in his 60s with colorectal cancer. The CDR3 DNA follows: TGTGCCAGCAGCACAGTTAATAGCAATCAGCCCCAGCATTTT. Protein product: CASSTVNSNQPQHF.